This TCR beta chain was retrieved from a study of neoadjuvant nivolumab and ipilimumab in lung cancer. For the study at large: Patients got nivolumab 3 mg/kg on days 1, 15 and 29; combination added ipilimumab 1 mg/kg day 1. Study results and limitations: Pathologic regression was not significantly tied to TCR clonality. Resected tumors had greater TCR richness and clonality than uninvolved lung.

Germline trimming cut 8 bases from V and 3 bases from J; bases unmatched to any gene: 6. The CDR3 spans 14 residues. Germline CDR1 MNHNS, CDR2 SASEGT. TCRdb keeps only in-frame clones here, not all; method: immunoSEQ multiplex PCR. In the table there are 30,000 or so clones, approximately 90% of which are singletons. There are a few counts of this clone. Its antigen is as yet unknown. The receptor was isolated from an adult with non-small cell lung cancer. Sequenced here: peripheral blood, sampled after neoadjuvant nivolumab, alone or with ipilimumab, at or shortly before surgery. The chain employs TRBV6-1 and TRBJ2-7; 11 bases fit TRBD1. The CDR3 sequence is CASVAGTGGYEQYF. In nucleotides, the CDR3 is TGTGCCAGCGTCGCCGGGACAGGGGGCTACGAGCAGTACTTC.